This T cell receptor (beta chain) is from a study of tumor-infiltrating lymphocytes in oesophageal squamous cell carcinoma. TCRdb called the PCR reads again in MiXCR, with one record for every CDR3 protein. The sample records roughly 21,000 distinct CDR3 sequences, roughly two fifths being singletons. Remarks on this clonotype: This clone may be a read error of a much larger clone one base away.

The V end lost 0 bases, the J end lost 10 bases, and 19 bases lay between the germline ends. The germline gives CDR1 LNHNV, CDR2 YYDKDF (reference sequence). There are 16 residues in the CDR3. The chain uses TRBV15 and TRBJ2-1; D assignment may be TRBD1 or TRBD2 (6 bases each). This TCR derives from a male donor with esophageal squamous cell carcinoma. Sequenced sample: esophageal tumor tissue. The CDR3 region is CATSRDRVVRGEEQFF. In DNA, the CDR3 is TGTGCCACCAGCAGAGATCGGGTAGTTAGGGGGGAAGAGCAGTTCTTC.